This TCR beta chain was captured by sequencing in a study of blood T cell repertoires in COVID-19. The CDR3 sequence is 14 residues long. Between the trimmed V and J ends, which lost 5 bases and 8 bases, there was a span of 15 bases. Germline CDR1 SGHAT, CDR2 FQNNGV. The table lists this clone with a count of one. Profiled with immunoSEQ multiplex PCR; TCRdb holds only in-frame clones, not every one. The data contain approximately 270,000 clones, around 90% of them singletons. The TCR originated in a man in his forties who had been exposed to COVID-19. The genes are TRBV11-2 and TRBJ2-2; a weak D match, TRBD2 (6 bases). The specimen was PBMCs or T cells enriched from blood (not recorded which). For the CDR3, the DNA is TGTGCCAGCAGCCGACGGGACTTATCGGGGGAGCTGTTTTTT. It encodes CASSRRDLSGELFF.